This T cell receptor (beta chain) was captured by sequencing in a study of synovial regulatory T cells in juvenile arthritis. There are 14 residues in the CDR3. Only the protein sequence is given. Germline V gene data show CDR1 as SEHNR and CDR2 as FQNEAQ (reference sequence). The method was immunoSEQ multiplex PCR; TCRdb's version includes in-frame clones alone and lacks a portion of them. The sample has a few thousand clones. Synovial fluid was collected with matched peripheral blood from each patient with active arthritis. The approximately 11 donors had active juvenile idiopathic arthritis, with 3 polyarticular and 8 oligoarticular cases. Median disease duration was about seven years, range 0.2-19.1. Measured by frequency, this clone is medium-sized.

Sequencing was done on a sample of Treg cells from the synovium. The chain recombines TRBV7-9 with TRBJ2-7. The origin of this receptor is a donor aged 2-35 years with juvenile idiopathic arthritis. CDR3 sequence: CASSLGNPWIEQYF.